A selection of T cell receptor beta chains follows, all from one sample in a study of beta chain features in type 1 diabetes. Repertoires were generated with immunoSEQ multiplex PCR, while TCRdb's copy carries only in-frame clones and drops some. In the table there are hundreds of thousands of clones, approximately 12% of which are singletons. What was sequenced was naive CD4+ T cells from blood. The receptors derive from a young man in good health. Both conserved end residues are part of each CDR3. A D gene is named only where the DNA matches it firmly.

TRBD2,TRBJ2-3,TRBV7-2,CASSVREAQYF
TRBD2,TRBJ2-1,TRBV2,CASRELIGLAGFNEQFF
NA,TRBJ1-1,TRBV7-9,CASSQGQGNTEAFF
NA,TRBJ2-3,TRBV20-1,CSARTPSTQYF
NA,TRBJ2-1,TRBV10-3,CAISVGRSSYNEQFF
TRBD2,TRBJ2-1,TRBV11-1,CASSSGLAGVTYNEQFF
NA,TRBJ1-1,TRBV5-4,CASSLDSRGSTEAFF
TRBD2,TRBJ2-5,TRBV28,CASSISDLAGRETQYF
TRBD1,TRBJ1-5,TRBV10-3,CATSTGTGYYQPQHF
NA,TRBJ2-5,TRBV2,CASNRETQYF
TRBD2,TRBJ2-1,TRBV7-3,CASSTSGGYNEQFF
NA,TRBJ2-2,TRBV6-6,CASSSNTGELFF
NA,TRBJ1-5,TRBV28,CASSLFRQPQHF
TRBD2,TRBJ2-7,TRBV30,CAWSVLAGDRSSYEQYF
TRBD1,TRBJ2-5,TRBV5-1,CASSGGRGETQYF
NA,TRBJ2-7,TRBV4-3,CASSLSFGGPYEQYF
NA,TRBJ2-7,TRBV5-1,CASSFTRNSYEQYF
NA,TRBJ2-3,TRBV7-7,CASSFNSHTDTQYF
NA,TRBJ1-1,TRBV10-3,CAIRENTEAFF
TRBD2,TRBJ2-5,TRBV7-2,CASSRLAEETQYF
NA,TRBJ2-7,TRBV28,CASIDGRTYEQYF
TRBD1,TRBJ2-7,TRBV28,CASSSPGTGPYEQYF
TRBD2,TRBJ2-1,TRBV7-3,CASSLWGRGTSGEDEQFF
TRBD2,TRBJ2-7,TRBV4-1,CASSSQSGTSGHPRYEQYF
NA,TRBJ2-1,TRBV18,CASSPQRRADGNEQFF
NA,TRBJ2-1,TRBV11-2,CASSLARQIQGQFF
NA,TRBJ1-5,TRBV6-6,CASSGGGRGNQPQHF
TRBD1,TRBJ2-2,TRBV5-4,CASSSPAGGKNTGELFF
NA,TRBJ2-3,TRBV5-1,CASSLLRTDTQYF
TRBD2,TRBJ2-7,TRBV11-2,CASTLRGGAPSYEQYF
NA,TRBJ2-5,TRBV9,CASSVVAGPQETQYF
NA,TRBJ2-1,TRBV29-1,CSVVGAFYNEQFF
NA,TRBJ2-6,TRBV27,CASSFYEPGANVLTF
TRBD1,TRBJ2-1,TRBV6-5,CASSWDRKGFNEQFF
NA,TRBJ2-7,TRBV28,CASSRPDFSSYEQYF
NA,TRBJ1-3,TRBV10-3,CAIGTGGSGNTIYF
TRBD2,TRBJ2-3,TRBV10-3,CAISVRLGTSATRRTDTQYF
NA,TRBJ2-4,TRBV19,CASSGQGLAKNIQYF
NA,TRBJ2-7,TRBV7-2,CASSPGTGTYEQYF
TRBD1,TRBJ2-6,TRBV7-9,CASTQGARSSGANVLTF